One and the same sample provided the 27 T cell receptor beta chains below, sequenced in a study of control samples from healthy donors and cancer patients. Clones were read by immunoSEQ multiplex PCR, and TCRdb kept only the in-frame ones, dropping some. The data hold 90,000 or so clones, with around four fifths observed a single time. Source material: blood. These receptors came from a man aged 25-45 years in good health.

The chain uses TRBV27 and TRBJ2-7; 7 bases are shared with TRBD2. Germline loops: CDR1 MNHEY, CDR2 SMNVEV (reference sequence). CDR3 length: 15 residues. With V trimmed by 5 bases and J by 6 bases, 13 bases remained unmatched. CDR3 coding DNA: TGTGCCAGCAGTCGTACTAGCGCATTCCGTGTCGAGCAGTACTTC. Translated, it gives CASSRTSAFRVEQYF.

The CDR3: CAWKGNTGELFF. DNA for the CDR3: TGTGCCTGGAAGGGGAACACCGGGGAGCTGTTTTTT. J is TRBJ2-2 and V is TRBV30; no firm D call. V lost 4 bases and J lost 1, with 4 bases in between. The CDR3 runs 12 residues. Germline V CDR1 and CDR2: GTSNPN, SVGIG (reference sequence).

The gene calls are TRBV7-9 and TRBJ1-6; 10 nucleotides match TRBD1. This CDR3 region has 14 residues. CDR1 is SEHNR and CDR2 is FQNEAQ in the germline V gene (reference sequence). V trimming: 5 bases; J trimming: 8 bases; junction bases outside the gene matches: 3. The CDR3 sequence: CASSPGQGYSPLHF. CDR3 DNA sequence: TGTGCCAGCAGCCCGGGACAGGGGTATTCACCCCTCCACTTT.

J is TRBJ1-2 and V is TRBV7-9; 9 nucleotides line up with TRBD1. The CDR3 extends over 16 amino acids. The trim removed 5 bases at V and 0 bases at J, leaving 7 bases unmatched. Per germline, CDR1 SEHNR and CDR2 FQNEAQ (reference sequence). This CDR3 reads CASSALWDRANYGYTF. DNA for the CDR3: TGTGCCAGCAGCGCCCTTTGGGACAGGGCTAACTATGGCTACACCTTC.

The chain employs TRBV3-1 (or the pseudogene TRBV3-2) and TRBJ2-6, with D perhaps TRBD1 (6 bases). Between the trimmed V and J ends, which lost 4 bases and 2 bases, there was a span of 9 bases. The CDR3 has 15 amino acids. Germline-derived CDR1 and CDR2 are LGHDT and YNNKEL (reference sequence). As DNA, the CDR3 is TGTGCCAGCAGCCGCGAGGGGGCTGGGGCCAACGTCCTGACTTTC. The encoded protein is CASSREGAGANVLTF.

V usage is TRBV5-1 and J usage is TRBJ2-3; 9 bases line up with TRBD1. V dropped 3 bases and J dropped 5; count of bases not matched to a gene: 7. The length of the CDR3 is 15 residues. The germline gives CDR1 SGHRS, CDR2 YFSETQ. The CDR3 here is CASSYSTGGGDTQYF. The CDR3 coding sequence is TGCGCCAGCAGCTACTCGACAGGGGGAGGAGATACGCAGTATTTT.

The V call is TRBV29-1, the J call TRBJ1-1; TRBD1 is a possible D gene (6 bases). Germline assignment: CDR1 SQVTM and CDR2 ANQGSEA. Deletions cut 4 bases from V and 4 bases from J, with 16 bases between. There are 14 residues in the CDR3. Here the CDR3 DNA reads TGCAGCGTTGCACAGGGAATGGCGGGCACTGAAGCTTTCTTT. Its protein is CSVAQGMAGTEAFF.

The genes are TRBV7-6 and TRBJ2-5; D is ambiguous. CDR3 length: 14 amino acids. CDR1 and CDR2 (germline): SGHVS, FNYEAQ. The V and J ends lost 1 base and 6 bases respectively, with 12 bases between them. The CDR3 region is CASSLVVGSKTQYF. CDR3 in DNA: TGTGCCAGCAGCTTAGTGGTAGGGTCAAAGACCCAGTACTTC. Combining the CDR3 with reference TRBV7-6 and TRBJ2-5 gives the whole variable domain GAGVSQSPRYKVTKRGQDVALRCDPISGHVSLYWYRQALGQGPEFLTYFNYEAQQDKSGLPNDRFSAERPEGSISTLTIQRTEQRDSAMYRCASSLVVGSKTQYFGPGTRLLVL.

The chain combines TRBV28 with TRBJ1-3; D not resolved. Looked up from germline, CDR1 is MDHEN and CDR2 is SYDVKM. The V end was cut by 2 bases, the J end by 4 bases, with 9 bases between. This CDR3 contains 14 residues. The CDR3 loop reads CASSLPSEGNTIYF. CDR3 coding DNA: TGTGCCAGCAGTTTACCCTCAGAGGGAAACACCATATATTTT.

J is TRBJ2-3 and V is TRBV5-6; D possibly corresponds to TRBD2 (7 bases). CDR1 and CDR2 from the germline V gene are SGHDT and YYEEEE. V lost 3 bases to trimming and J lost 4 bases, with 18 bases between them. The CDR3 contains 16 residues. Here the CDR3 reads CASSSMGGGSPDTQYF. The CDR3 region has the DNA TGTGCCAGCAGCTCCATGGGGGGGGGCTCCCCAGATACGCAGTATTTT.

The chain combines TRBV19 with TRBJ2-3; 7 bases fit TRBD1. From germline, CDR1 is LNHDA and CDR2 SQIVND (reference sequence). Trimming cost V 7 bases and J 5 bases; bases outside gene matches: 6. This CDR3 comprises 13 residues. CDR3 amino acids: CASTTGSGDTQYF. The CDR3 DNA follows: TGTGCCAGTACGACAGGGTCGGGAGATACGCAGTATTTT.

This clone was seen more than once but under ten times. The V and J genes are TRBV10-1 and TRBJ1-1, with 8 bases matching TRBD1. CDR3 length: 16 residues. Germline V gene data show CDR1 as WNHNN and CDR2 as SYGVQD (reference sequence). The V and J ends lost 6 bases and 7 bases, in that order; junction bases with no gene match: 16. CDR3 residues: CASSLDRGPSDGEAFF. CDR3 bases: TGCGCCAGCAGCTTAGACAGGGGCCCCTCTGACGGTGAAGCTTTCTTT.

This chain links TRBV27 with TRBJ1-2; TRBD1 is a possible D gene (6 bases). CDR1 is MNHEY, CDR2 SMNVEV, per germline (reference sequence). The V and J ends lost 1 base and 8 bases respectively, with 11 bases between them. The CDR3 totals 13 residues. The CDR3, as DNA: TGTGCCAGCAGTTTATTGGGGGGCGCAGGCTACACCTTC. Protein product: CASSLLGGAGYTF.

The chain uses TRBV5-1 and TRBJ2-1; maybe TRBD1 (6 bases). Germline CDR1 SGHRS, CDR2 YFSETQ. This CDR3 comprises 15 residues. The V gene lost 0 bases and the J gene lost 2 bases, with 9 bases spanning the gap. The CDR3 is CASSLEGHPYNEQFF. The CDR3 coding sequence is TGCGCCAGCAGCTTGGAGGGACACCCCTACAATGAGCAGTTCTTC.

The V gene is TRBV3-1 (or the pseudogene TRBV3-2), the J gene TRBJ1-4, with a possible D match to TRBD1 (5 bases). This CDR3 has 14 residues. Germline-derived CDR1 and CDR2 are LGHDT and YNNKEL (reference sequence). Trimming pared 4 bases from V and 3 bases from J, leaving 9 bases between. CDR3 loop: CASSPGWPNEKLFF. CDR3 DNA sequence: TGTGCCAGCAGCCCAGGGTGGCCTAATGAAAAACTGTTTTTT.

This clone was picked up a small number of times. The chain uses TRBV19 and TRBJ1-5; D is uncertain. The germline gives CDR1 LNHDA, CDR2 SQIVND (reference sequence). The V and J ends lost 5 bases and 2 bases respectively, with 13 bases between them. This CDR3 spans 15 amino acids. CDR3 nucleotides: TGTGCCAGTAGTGTGGGAATGATAGGCAATCAGCCCCAGCATTTT. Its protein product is CASSVGMIGNQPQHF.

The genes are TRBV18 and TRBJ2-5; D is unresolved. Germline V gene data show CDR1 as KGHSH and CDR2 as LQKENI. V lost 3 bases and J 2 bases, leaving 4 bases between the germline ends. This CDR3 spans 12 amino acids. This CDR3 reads CASSPTQETQYF. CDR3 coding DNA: TGTGCCAGCTCACCCACGCAAGAGACCCAGTACTTC.

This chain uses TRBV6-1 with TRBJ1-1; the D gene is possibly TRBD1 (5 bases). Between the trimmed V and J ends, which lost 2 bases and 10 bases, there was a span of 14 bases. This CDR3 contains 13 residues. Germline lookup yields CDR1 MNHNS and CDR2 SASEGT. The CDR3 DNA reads TGTGCCAGCAGTGAAAATCTTAGGGACGGAGCTTTCTTT. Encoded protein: CASSENLRDGAFF.

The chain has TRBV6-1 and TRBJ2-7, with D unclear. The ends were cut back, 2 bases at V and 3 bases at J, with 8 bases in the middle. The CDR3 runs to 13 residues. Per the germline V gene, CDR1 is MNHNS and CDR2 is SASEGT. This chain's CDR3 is CASSESGVYEQYF. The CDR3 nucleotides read TGTGCCAGCAGTGAAAGTGGCGTCTACGAGCAGTACTTC.

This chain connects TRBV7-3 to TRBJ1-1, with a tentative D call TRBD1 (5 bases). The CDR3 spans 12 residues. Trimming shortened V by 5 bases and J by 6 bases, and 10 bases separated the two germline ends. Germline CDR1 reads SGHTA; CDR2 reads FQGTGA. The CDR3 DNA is TGTGCCAGCAGCCAAGGGGTTTCTGAAGCTTTCTTT. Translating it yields CASSQGVSEAFF.

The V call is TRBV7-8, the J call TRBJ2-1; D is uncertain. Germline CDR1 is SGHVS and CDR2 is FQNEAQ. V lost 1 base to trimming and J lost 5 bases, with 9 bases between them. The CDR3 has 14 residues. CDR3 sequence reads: CASSLGARDNEQFF. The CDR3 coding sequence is TGTGCCAGCAGCTTAGGGGCTAGGGACAATGAGCAGTTCTTC.

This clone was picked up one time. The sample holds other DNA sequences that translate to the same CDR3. CDR3 bases: TGTGCCAGCTCACCGGCCGCGGGCACTGAAGCTTTCTTT. Amino acid sequence: CASSPAAGTEAFF. The rearrangement links TRBV18 to TRBJ1-1; D not resolved. CDR3 length: 13 amino acids. Germline V gene lookup returns CDR1 KGHSH and CDR2 LQKENI. The V and J ends lost 3 bases and 4 bases respectively, with 9 bases between them.

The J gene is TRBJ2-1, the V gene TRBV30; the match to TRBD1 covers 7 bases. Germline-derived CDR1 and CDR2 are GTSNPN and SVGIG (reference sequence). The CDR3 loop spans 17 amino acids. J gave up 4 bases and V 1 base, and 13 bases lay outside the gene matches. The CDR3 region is CAWSGSGGRVRYNEQFF. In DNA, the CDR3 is TGTGCCTGGAGTGGATCAGGGGGTAGAGTACGGTACAATGAGCAGTTCTTC.

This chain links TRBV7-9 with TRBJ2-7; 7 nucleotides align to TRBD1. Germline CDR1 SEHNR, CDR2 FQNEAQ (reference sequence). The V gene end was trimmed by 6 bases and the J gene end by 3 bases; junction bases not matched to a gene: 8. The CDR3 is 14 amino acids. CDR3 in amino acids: CASSRTGGDYEQYF. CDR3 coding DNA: TGTGCCAGCAGTCGGACAGGTGGAGACTACGAGCAGTACTTC.

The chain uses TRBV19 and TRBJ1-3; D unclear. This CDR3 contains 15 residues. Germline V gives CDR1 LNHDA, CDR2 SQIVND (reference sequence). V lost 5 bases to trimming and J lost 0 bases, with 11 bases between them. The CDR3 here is CASSLGAHSGNTIYF. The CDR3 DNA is TGTGCCAGTAGTTTGGGCGCACACTCTGGAAACACCATATATTTT.

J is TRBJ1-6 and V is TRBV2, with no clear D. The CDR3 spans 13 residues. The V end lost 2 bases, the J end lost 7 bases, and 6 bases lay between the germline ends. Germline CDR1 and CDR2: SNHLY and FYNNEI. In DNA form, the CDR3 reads TGTGCCAGCAGTGAACAGACCAATTCACCCCTCCACTTT. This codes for CASSEQTNSPLHF.

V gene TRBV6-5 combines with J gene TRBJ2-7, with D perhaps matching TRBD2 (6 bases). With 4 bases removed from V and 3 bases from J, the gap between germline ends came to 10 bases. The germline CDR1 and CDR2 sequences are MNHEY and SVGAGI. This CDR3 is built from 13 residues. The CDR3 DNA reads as TGTGCCAGCAGTTTGGAGGGTTACTACGAGCAGTACTTC. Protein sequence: CASSLEGYYEQYF.